The T cell receptor beta chain under discussion was sequenced for a study of cytomegalovirus exposure and HLA in healthy donors. Regarding the study as a whole: The study labeled 164 TCR beta chains cytomegalovirus-associated. The likely explanation for a cluster of highly shared sequence variants was sequencing artifact. A missense variant in DCLRE1C was later tied to TCR beta V- and J-gene trimming.

In the PCR, 60 Vbeta and 13 Jbeta primers were used. In the original workflow: A follow-up analysis tallied 86 million or so unique TCR beta chains, roughly 11 million shared. The table came from immunoSEQ multiplex PCR; TCRdb's copy has only in-frame clones and leaves some out. V and J calls plus clone size are reproduced from that table; the DNA served to infer D and trimming. The sample yields roughly 250,000 clones, about 80% seen once. As regards this clone: Antigen: not known.

This receptor was obtained from a girl aged 2-15 years in good health and CMV-seronegative. Sequencing used PBMCs.

The CDR3 sequence is CSASVYEQYF. CDR3 sequence (DNA): TGCAGTGCTTCAGTCTACGAGCAGTACTTC. The chain uses TRBV20-1 and TRBJ2-7; D unclear. Germline CDR1 and CDR2: DFQATT and SNEGSKA (reference sequence). Deletions cut 5 bases from V and 3 bases from J, with 5 bases between. The CDR3 is 10 residues long.